Shown below are 25 T cell receptor beta chains from a single sample sequenced in a study of T cell repertoires in cytomegalovirus infection. TCRdb called the reads again in MiXCR, with one record for every CDR3 protein. Among a few hundred thousand distinct CDR3 sequences listed, approximately 22% were seen once. Material for sequencing was CD8+ T cells from PBMCs. The source is a human donor in good health (CMV status not recorded). Some clones in this sample may be carry-over from other donors' samples.

This rearrangement joins TRBV2 to TRBJ1-2; no firm D call. With 2 bases removed from V and 0 bases from J, the gap between germline ends came to 10 bases. CDR1 and CDR2 (germline): SNHLY, FYNNEI. The CDR3 spans 15 residues. As DNA, the CDR3 is TGTGCCAGCAGTGAATACGCCAGTTCTAACTATGGCTACACCTTC. Protein sequence: CASSEYASSNYGYTF.

This clonotype was counted between two and nine times. The CDR3 bases are TGTGCCAGCAGTATTGGGTTGGGGTTTGACAATGAGCAGTTCTTC. This gives the protein CASSIGLGFDNEQFF. This sequence joins TRBV12-3 or TRBV12-4 and TRBJ2-1; no clear D. The CDR3 contains 15 residues. V gave up 5 bases and J gave up 5 bases, with 16 bases separating them.

V usage is TRBV5-6 and J usage is TRBJ2-2, with D unresolved. The germline gives CDR1 SGHDT, CDR2 YYEEEE. This CDR3 has 14 amino acids. V was shortened by 3 bases and J by 0 bases, with 6 bases between the two germline ends. Here the CDR3 reads CASSSSANTGELFF. CDR3 nucleotide sequence: TGTGCCAGCAGCTCCAGTGCGAACACCGGGGAGCTGTTTTTT.

This chain connects TRBV3-1 to TRBJ2-2; D may match TRBD1 or TRBD2 (6 bases each). There are 16 residues in the CDR3. V was shortened by 0 bases and J by 2 bases, with 10 bases between the two germline ends. Germline values: CDR1 LGHDT, CDR2 YNNKEL (reference sequence). The CDR3 coding sequence is TGTGCCAGCAGCCAAGATCTCGGGGGCAACACCGGGGAGCTGTTTTTT. It encodes CASSQDLGGNTGELFF.

This clonotype was observed a few times. The J gene is TRBJ1-5, the V gene TRBV7-9, with 8 bases aligning to TRBD1. V lost 1 base to trimming and J lost 9 bases; unmatched junction nucleotides: 8. Germline V CDR1 and CDR2: SEHNR, FQNEAQ (reference sequence). The CDR3 contains 15 residues. CDR3 coding DNA: TGTGCCAGCAGCTTAGGGACAGGGTTGAACCGGCCCCAGCATTTT. Protein product: CASSLGTGLNRPQHF.

This clonotype was counted only a few times. The V and J genes are TRBV12-3 or TRBV12-4 and TRBJ2-7; D is unclear. Between the trimmed V and J ends, which lost 3 bases and 0 bases, there was a span of 6 bases. The CDR3 is 13 residues long. This CDR3 is CASSFNSSYEQYF. CDR3 coding DNA: TGTGCCAGCAGTTTCAACAGCTCCTACGAGCAGTACTTC.

This clonotype has a handful of counts. V is TRBV2 and J is TRBJ1-6; TRBD1 is a possible D gene (5 bases). CDR3 size: 10 residues. Germline CDR1 and CDR2: SNHLY and FYNNEI. The V gene lost 8 bases and the J gene lost 11 bases, with 7 bases spanning the gap. The CDR3 sequence: CASGGAPLHF. The CDR3 DNA reads as TGTGCCAGCGGGGGGGCACCCCTCCACTTT.

This clonotype turned up a few times. The chain carries TRBV6-5 and TRBJ1-5; no clear D gene. Looked up from germline, CDR1 is MNHEY and CDR2 is SVGAGI. V lost 6 bases and J lost 7, with 22 bases in between. The CDR3 loop spans 16 amino acids. The CDR3 DNA reads TGTGCCAGCAGCCCTAGTGCATCACCTCCCGGGCAGCCCCAGCATTTT. Translated: CASSPSASPPGQPQHF.

The V and J genes are TRBV7-9 and TRBJ2-7; 7 bases are a match to TRBD1. CDR1 and CDR2 from the germline V gene are SEHNR and FQNEAQ (reference sequence). The length of the CDR3 is 14 residues. J gave up 3 bases and V 3 bases, and 5 bases lay outside the gene matches. CDR3 in amino acids: CASSFGDRLYEQYF. CDR3 DNA sequence: TGTGCCAGCAGCTTTGGGGACAGACTCTACGAGCAGTACTTC.

The chain couples TRBV7-9 to TRBJ2-7; the D is unclear. From germline, CDR1 is SEHNR and CDR2 FQNEAQ (reference sequence). The length of the CDR3 is 14 residues. V gave up 3 bases and J gave up 3 bases, with 12 bases separating them. CDR3 sequence reads: CASSFDTAHYEQYF. CDR3 DNA: TGTGCCAGCAGCTTCGACACAGCTCACTACGAGCAGTACTTC. The full variable domain, rest sourced from reference TRBV7-9 and TRBJ2-7, is DTGVSQNPRHKITKRGQNVTFRCDPISEHNRLYWYRQTLGQGPEFLTYFQNEAQLEKSRLLSDRFSAERPKGSFSTLEIQRTEQGDSAMYLCASSFDTAHYEQYFGPGTRLTVT.

This chain's CDR3 is CASSLREGKGTEAFF. CDR3 in DNA: TGCGCCAGCAGCCTGAGGGAGGGGAAAGGTACTGAAGCTTTCTTT. This chain connects TRBV4-1 to TRBJ1-1; D possibly corresponds to TRBD1 (5 bases). Per germline, CDR1 MGHRA and CDR2 YSYEKL. V lost 4 bases and J 5 bases, leaving 17 bases between the germline ends. This CDR3 is built from 15 residues.

This clonotype was observed a handful of times. This chain uses TRBV20-1 with TRBJ2-4, with D maybe TRBD1 (7 bases). The CDR3 sequence is 17 residues long. Germline V gene data show CDR1 as DFQATT and CDR2 as SNEGSKA (reference sequence). V was clipped by 1 base and J by 6 bases, with 22 bases between them. The CDR3 here is CSARGGTAPWVVNIQYF. CDR3 DNA: TGCAGTGCTAGAGGCGGGACAGCCCCGTGGGTGGTAAACATTCAGTACTTC.

This clonotype was counted a few times. The chain links TRBV11-2 to TRBJ1-1, with TRBD1 matching 8 bases. J gave up 9 bases and V 1 base, and 7 bases lay outside the gene matches. CDR1 and CDR2 (germline): SGHAT, FQNNGV. CDR3 length: 14 residues. The chain's CDR3 is CASSLAAGQDKAFF. CDR3 nucleotide sequence: TGTGCCAGCAGCTTAGCGGCGGGACAGGACAAAGCTTTCTTT.

A few counts support this clonotype. The DNA of the CDR3 is TGTGCCAGTAGTCCCGGGGCCGGGATGGCCTACGAGCAGTACTTC. This translates into CASSPGAGMAYEQYF. The chain combines TRBV19 with TRBJ2-7; either TRBD1 or TRBD2 may supply D (5 bases each). This CDR3 has 15 residues. Germline V gene sequence: CDR1 LNHDA, CDR2 SQIVND (reference sequence). The V end was cut by 5 bases, the J end by 2 bases, with 16 bases between.

The V gene is TRBV28, the J gene TRBJ1-4; D gene ambiguous. CDR3 length equals 14 residues. V lost 4 bases to trimming and J lost 0 bases, with 6 bases between them. Germline lookup yields CDR1 MDHEN and CDR2 SYDVKM. The CDR3 nucleotides are TGTGCCAGCAGTTGGTCCGCAACTAATGAAAAACTGTTTTTT. Encoded protein: CASSWSATNEKLFF.

The V and J genes are TRBV7-8 and TRBJ2-7; no clear D. Trimming cost V 0 bases and J 3 bases, with 9 bases left between them. CDR1 and CDR2 (germline): SGHVS, FQNEAQ. This CDR3 spans 14 amino acids. The CDR3 is CASSLALDGYEQYF. DNA of the CDR3: TGTGCCAGCAGCTTAGCCCTGGACGGCTACGAGCAGTACTTC.

A word on this clonotype: At one end the junction does not follow the germline gene, possibly because of a read error. This chain connects TRBV28 to TRBJ1-1, with D tentatively TRBD1 (5 bases). The CDR3 loop spans 16 amino acids. CDR1 is MDHEN and CDR2 is SYDVKM in the germline V gene. The CDR3: CASSFPSGGGNTEASF. CDR3 nucleotide sequence: TGTGCCAGCAGTTTTCCCTCGGGGGGTGGTAACACTGAAGCTTCCTTT.

This clonotype was counted only a few times. The CDR3 sequence is CASSQGDRITYEQYF. In DNA, the CDR3 is TGCGCCAGCAGCCAAGGAGACAGGATCACCTACGAGCAGTACTTC. The chain uses TRBV4-1 and TRBJ2-7; a weak D match, TRBD1 (6 bases). The V end lost 1 base, the J end lost 2 bases, and 12 bases lay between the germline ends. CDR1 and CDR2 from the germline V gene are MGHRA and YSYEKL. The CDR3 contains 15 residues.

This clonotype was seen just once. The genes are TRBV19 and TRBJ1-1; maybe TRBD1 (5 bases). Germline lookup yields CDR1 LNHDA and CDR2 SQIVND (reference sequence). V gave up 5 bases and J gave up 4 bases, with 11 bases separating them. This CDR3 has 13 amino acids. DNA for the CDR3: TGTGCCAGTAGTGCCTCGGGGGGCACTGAAGCTTTCTTT. This encodes CASSASGGTEAFF.

The V call is TRBV7-3, the J call TRBJ2-1; 7 nucleotides align to TRBD2. CDR1 is SGHTA and CDR2 is FQGTGA in the germline V gene. CDR3 length equals 14 residues. Germline trimming cut 5 bases from V and 6 bases from J; bases unmatched to any gene: 7. The CDR3, as DNA: TGTGCCAGCAGCCCCATGGGGGGGTCCAATGAGCAGTTCTTC. As protein: CASSPMGGSNEQFF.

This clonotype was found many times. The chain joins TRBV5-6 to TRBJ2-1, with D tentatively TRBD2 (5 bases). Germline V gene lookup returns CDR1 SGHDT and CDR2 YYEEEE. V shed 3 bases and J shed 3 bases, with 13 bases lying between them. This CDR3 is 15 amino acids long. CDR3 residues: CASSSGWTDYNEQFF. The DNA for the CDR3 is TGTGCCAGCAGCTCTGGCTGGACTGACTACAATGAGCAGTTCTTC.

As to this clonotype: A read error may be the cause here, since a much bigger clone is one base away. The chain recombines TRBV12-3 or TRBV12-4 with TRBJ1-3, with a weak D call TRBD1 (5 bases). Trimming removed 11 bases from V and 0 bases from J, with 11 bases in between. This CDR3 is built from 13 residues. CDR3 residues: CAAGAHSGNTIYF. The CDR3 DNA sequence: TGTGCCGCCGGGGCCCACTCTGGAAACACCATATATTTT.

This clonotype was picked up a small number of times. V is TRBV9 and J is TRBJ1-4; 7 bases map to TRBD1. V shed 4 bases, J shed 0 bases, and the junction held 9 bases outside the gene matches. In germline, CDR1 is SGDLS, CDR2 YYNGEE. This CDR3 region has 17 residues. The CDR3 sequence is CASSSRQGLATNEKLFF. CDR3 nucleotides: TGTGCCAGCAGCTCTCGACAGGGATTAGCAACTAATGAAAAACTGTTTTTT.

This clonotype was seen repeatedly, ten times or more. This chain links TRBV7-6 with TRBJ2-2; 12 nucleotides line up with TRBD1. The V segment lost 3 bases and the J segment 5 bases; nucleotides outside the gene matches: 1. Germline CDR1 is SGHVS and CDR2 is FNYEAQ. There are 15 residues in the CDR3. This CDR3 is CASSLGQGATGELFF. For the CDR3, the DNA is TGTGCCAGCAGCTTGGGACAGGGGGCAACCGGGGAGCTGTTTTTT.

This clonotype appeared a single time. J is TRBJ2-7 and V is TRBV29-1, with D uncertain. Germline values: CDR1 SQVTM, CDR2 ANQGSEA. The CDR3 is 12 residues long. Trimming shortened V by 5 bases and J by 1 base, and 9 bases separated the two germline ends. DNA for the CDR3: TGCAGCGTTCATGGGATTTCCTACGAGCAGTACTTC. Encoded protein: CSVHGISYEQYF.